The source of this T cell receptor (beta chain) is a study of cytomegalovirus exposure and HLA in healthy donors. Regarding the study as a whole: The authors enumerated over 150 TCR beta chains as linked to cytomegalovirus.

Only in-frame clones appear in the TCRdb table, and some are missing; sequencing was by immunoSEQ multiplex PCR. The data contain some 250,000 clones, more than 75% of them seen just once; the ten biggest clones take up around 1.3%. Comment on this clone: Its antigen is still unknown.

V was clipped by 4 bases and J by 6 bases, with 15 bases between them. CDR1 and CDR2 (germline): MNHEY, SVGAGI. This CDR3 has 14 residues. This sequence originates from a woman aged 25-40 years in good health and CMV-seropositive. The V call is TRBV6-5, the J call TRBJ1-2, with TRBD1 as a possible D gene (6 bases). The sequenced sample consisted of PBMCs. The CDR3 spells CASSSLGQRNGYTF. The CDR3 region has the DNA TGTGCCAGCAGTTCCCTCGGACAGCGAAATGGCTACACCTTC.